The 10 T cell receptor beta chains below all came from one sample that was sequenced in a study of yellow fever vaccine responses in identical twins. Each CDR3 protein gets one entry after TCRdb re-called the RT-PCR reads with MiXCR. Of over 950 distinct CDR3 sequences detected, more than 75% appear once; the ten largest clones hold about a sixth. This specimen was T cells from blood (PBMCs), unsorted or a sorted subset (not recorded which), taken before or after yellow fever vaccination (not recorded which). The receptors were sampled from a female donor who received the yellow fever vaccine.

The CDR3 region is CASSTVVTDTQYF. The DNA for the CDR3 is TGTGCCAGTAGTACCGTCGTCACGGATACGCAGTATTTT. The V gene is TRBV19, the J gene TRBJ2-3; D gene ambiguous. Germline loops: CDR1 LNHDA, CDR2 SQIVND (reference sequence). V lost 4 bases, J lost 6 bases, and 11 bases lay in between. This CDR3 region has 13 residues.

This clonotype was recorded only once. The chain uses TRBV11-1 and TRBJ2-3, with D possibly matching TRBD2 (6 bases). Germline CDR1 is SGHAT and CDR2 is FQDESV (reference sequence). Trimming removed 6 bases from V and 5 bases from J, with 9 bases in between. The CDR3 has 12 residues. The CDR3 coding sequence is TGTGCCAGCAGGTCGGGGGAAGATACGCAGTATTTT. Protein: CASRSGEDTQYF.

This chain uses TRBV20-1 with TRBJ2-7; D unresolved. The germline V gene encodes CDR1 DFQATT and CDR2 SNEGSKA (reference sequence). The ends were cut back, 7 bases at V and 1 base at J, with 8 bases in the middle. The CDR3 has 11 amino acids. CDR3 loop: CSGTDSYEQYF. CDR3 coding DNA: TGCAGTGGAACAGATTCCTACGAGCAGTACTTC.

V usage is TRBV24-1 and J usage is TRBJ2-2, with TRBD2 matching over 8 bases. Germline V gene lookup returns CDR1 KGHDR and CDR2 SFDVKD. The V and J ends lost 4 bases and 7 bases, in that order; junction bases with no gene match: 13. The CDR3 is 17 amino acids. In nucleotides, the CDR3 is TGTGCCACCAGTGACCCCGGGACTAGGGGTGAGGGCGGGGAGCTGTTTTTT. Amino acids: CATSDPGTRGEGGELFF.

The chain carries TRBV7-2 and TRBJ2-7; D unresolved. The V gene's germline CDR1 is SGHTA and CDR2 FQGNSA. The V end lost 1 base, the J end lost 2 bases, and 6 bases lay between the germline ends. The CDR3 length is 13 residues. CDR3 sequence: CASSLGHPYEQYV. The CDR3 DNA sequence: TGTGCCAGCAGCTTAGGGCATCCCTACGAGCAGTACGTC.

This chain joins TRBV28 and TRBJ2-7, with 8 positions matching TRBD1. This CDR3 has 14 amino acids. V lost 5 bases and J lost 3; bases outside the gene matches: 6. Germline loops: CDR1 MDHEN, CDR2 SYDVKM. The CDR3 region has the DNA TGTGCCAGCAGTCCCCGGACAGGGTACTACGAGCAGTACGTC. Its translation is CASSPRTGYYEQYV.

V is TRBV3-1 and J is TRBJ1-1, with TRBD1 matching over 9 bases. Germline trimming cut 0 bases from V and 6 bases from J; bases unmatched to any gene: 8. The CDR3 length is 16 residues. Germline CDR1 LGHDT, CDR2 YNNKEL (reference sequence). The CDR3, as DNA: TGTGCCAGCAGCCAAGATTTGGGACAGGGTTTCGCTGAAGCTTTCTTT. Its translation: CASSQDLGQGFAEAFF.

The chain combines TRBV20-1 with TRBJ2-1, with TRBD2 matching over 9 bases. The ends lost 3 bases at V and 3 bases at J; junction bases unmatched: 3. The CDR3 is made up of 14 amino acids. CDR1 and CDR2 (germline): DFQATT, SNEGSKA (reference sequence). Here the CDR3 DNA reads TGCAGTGCTAGGGGGACTAGCCTCTACAATGAGCAGTTCTTC. It yields the protein CSARGTSLYNEQFF.

This chain connects TRBV11-3 to TRBJ2-7; D is unclear. The CDR3 runs to 12 residues. CDR1 is SGHNT and CDR2 is YENEEA in the germline V gene. V was trimmed by 3 bases and J by 1 base, leaving 4 bases between them. The CDR3 nucleotides read TGTGCCAGCAGCTTCGAATCCTACGAGCAGTACGTC. Protein: CASSFESYEQYV.

Details on this clonotype: Sequence at one end of the junction differs from germline and may be a read error. As DNA, the CDR3 is TGTGCCAGCAGCATAGGACAGGACGGGGAGACCCAGTACTTC. Translation: CASSIGQDGETQYF. The chain has TRBV13 and TRBJ2-5, with TRBD1 matching over 7 bases. Germline CDR1 reads PRHDT; CDR2 reads FYEKMQ (reference sequence). This CDR3 has 14 amino acids.